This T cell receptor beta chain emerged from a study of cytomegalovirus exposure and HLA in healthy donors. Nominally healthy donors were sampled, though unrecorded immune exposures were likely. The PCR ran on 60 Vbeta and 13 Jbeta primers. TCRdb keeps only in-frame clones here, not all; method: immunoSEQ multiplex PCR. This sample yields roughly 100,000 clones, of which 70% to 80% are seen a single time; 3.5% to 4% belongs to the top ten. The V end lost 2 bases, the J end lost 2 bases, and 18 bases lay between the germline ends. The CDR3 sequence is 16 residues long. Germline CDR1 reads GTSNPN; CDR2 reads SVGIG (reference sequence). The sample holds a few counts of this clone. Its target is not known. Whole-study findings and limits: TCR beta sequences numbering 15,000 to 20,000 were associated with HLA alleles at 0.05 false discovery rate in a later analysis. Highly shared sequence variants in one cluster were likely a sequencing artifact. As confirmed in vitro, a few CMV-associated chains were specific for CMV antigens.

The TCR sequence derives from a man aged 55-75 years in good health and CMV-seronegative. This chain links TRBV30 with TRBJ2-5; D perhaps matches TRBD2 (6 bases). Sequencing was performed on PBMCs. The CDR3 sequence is CAWSRAGIGRQETQYF. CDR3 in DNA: TGTGCCTGGAGTCGCGCGGGGATCGGACGACAAGAGACCCAGTACTTC.